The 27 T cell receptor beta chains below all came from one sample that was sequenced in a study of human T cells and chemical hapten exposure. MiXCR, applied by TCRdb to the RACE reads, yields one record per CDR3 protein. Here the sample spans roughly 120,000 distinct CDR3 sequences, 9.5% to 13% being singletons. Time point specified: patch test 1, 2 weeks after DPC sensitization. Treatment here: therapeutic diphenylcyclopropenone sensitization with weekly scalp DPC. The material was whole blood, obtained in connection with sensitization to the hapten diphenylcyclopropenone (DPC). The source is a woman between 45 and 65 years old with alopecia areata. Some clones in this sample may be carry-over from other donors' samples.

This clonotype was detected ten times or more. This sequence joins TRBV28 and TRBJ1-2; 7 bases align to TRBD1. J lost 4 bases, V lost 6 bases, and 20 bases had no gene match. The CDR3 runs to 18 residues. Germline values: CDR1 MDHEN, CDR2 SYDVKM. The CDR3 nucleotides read TGTGCCAGCAGGGATCCAGGGGGAACGAGCATCTCCCCCTATGGCTACACCTTC. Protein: CASRDPGGTSISPYGYTF.

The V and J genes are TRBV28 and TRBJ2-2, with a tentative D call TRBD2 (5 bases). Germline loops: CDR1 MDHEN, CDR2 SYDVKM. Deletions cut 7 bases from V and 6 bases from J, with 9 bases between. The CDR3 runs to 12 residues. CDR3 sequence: CASTEGAGELFF. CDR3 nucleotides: TGTGCCAGCACCGAGGGTGCCGGGGAGCTGTTTTTT.

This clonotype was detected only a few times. CDR3 nucleotide sequence: TGTGCCAGCAGCTTAGAAGGGTTCTCCAATGAGCAGTTCTTC. Translation gives CASSLEGFSNEQFF. The chain couples TRBV7-2 to TRBJ2-1; D is unresolved. V was shortened by 1 base and J by 6 bases, with 10 bases between the two germline ends. CDR1 and CDR2 from the germline V gene are SGHTA and FQGNSA. CDR3 length equals 14 residues.

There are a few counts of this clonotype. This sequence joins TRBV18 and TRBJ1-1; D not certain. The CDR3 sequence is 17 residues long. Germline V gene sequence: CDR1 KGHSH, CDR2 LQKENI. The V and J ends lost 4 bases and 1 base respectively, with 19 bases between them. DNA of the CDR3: TGTGCCAGCTCACTACTATGGACGGTTGCGGAGAACACTGAAGCTTTCTTT. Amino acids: CASSLLWTVAENTEAFF. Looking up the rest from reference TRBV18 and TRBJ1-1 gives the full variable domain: NAGVMQNPRHLVRRRGQEARLRCSPMKGHSHVYWYRQLPEEGLKFMVYLQKENIIDESGMPKERFSAEFPKEGPSILRIQQVVRGDSAAYFCASSLLWTVAENTEAFFGQGTRLTVV.

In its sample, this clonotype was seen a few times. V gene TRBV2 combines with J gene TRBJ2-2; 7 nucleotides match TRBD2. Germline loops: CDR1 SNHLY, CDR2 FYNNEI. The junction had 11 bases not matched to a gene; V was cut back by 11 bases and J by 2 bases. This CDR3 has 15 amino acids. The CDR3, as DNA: TGTGCCTGTCGGGCTAGCGGAATTAACACCGGGGAGCTGTTTTTT. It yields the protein CACRASGINTGELFF.

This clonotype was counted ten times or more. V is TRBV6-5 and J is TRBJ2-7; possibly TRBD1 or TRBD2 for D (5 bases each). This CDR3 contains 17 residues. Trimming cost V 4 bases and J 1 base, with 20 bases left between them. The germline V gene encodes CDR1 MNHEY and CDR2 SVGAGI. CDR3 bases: TGTGCCAGCAGTTCCACAGGCGGGTGGACTGGATCCTACGAGCAGTACTTC. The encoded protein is CASSSTGGWTGSYEQYF.

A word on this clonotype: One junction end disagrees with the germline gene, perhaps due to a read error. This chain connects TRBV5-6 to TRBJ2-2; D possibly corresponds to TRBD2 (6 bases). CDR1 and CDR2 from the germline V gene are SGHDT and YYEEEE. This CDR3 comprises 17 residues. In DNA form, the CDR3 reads TGTGCCAGCAGCTTGGAGTGGCGGGGCCCGAAGACCGGGGAGCTGTTTTTT. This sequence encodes CASSLEWRGPKTGELFF.

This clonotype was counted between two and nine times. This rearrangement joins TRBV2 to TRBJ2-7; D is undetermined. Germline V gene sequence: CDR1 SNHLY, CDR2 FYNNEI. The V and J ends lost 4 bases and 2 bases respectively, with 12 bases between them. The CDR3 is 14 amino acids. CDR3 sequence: CASSVWKGTYEQYF. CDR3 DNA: TGTGCCAGCAGTGTTTGGAAGGGAACCTACGAGCAGTACTTC.

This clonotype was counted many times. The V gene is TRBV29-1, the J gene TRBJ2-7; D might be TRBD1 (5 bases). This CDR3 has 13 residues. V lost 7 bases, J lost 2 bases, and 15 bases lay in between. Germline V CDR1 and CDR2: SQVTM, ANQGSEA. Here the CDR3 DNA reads TGCAGCGCAATGACAGCTTCCACCTACGAGCAGTACTTC. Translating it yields CSAMTASTYEQYF.

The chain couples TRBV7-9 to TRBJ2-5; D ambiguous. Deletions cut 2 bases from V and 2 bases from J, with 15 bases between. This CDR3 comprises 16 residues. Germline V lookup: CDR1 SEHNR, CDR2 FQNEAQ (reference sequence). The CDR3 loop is CASSLPQAGLQETQYF. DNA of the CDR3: TGTGCCAGCAGCTTACCGCAGGCTGGGTTGCAAGAGACCCAGTACTTC.

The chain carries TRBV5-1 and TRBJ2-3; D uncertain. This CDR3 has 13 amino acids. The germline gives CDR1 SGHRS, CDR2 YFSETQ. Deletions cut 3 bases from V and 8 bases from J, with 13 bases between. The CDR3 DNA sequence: TGCGCCAGCAGCTCCGATCCCCCAGCTACGCAGTATTTT. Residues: CASSSDPPATQYF.

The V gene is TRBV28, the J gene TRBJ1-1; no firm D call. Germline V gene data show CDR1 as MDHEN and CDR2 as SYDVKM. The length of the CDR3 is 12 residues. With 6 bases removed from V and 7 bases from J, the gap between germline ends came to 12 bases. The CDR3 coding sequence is TGTGCCAGCAGATCCTCCGCATTTGAAGCTTTCTTT. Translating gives CASRSSAFEAFF.

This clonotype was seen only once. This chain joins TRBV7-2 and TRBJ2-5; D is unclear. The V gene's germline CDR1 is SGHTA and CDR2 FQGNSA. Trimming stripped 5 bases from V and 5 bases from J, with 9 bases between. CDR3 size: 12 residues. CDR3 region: CASSRPSETQYF. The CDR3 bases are TGTGCCAGCAGCAGACCTTCGGAGACCCAGTACTTC.

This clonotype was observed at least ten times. For the CDR3, the DNA is TGTGCCAGCAGCTTAGCGGGGGGAACAGATACGCAGTATTTT. This sequence encodes CASSLAGGTDTQYF. This rearrangement joins TRBV7-6 to TRBJ2-3, with TRBD2 as a possible D gene (6 bases). Trimming removed 0 bases from V and 3 bases from J, with 7 bases in between. The CDR3 contains 14 residues. Germline V lookup: CDR1 SGHVS, CDR2 FNYEAQ. Together with reference TRBV7-6 and TRBJ2-3, the CDR3 gives the full variable domain: GAGVSQSPRYKVTKRGQDVALRCDPISGHVSLYWYRQALGQGPEFLTYFNYEAQQDKSGLPNDRFSAERPEGSISTLTIQRTEQRDSAMYRCASSLAGGTDTQYFGPGTRLTVL.

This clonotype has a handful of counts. The CDR3 DNA reads as TGCAGTGCTCTGGCTAGCGGGAGTGATACGCAGTATTTT. Amino acid sequence: CSALASGSDTQYF. V and J are TRBV20-1 and TRBJ2-3, with TRBD2 identical over 10 bases. Germline V lookup: CDR1 DFQATT, CDR2 SNEGSKA (reference sequence). V lost 5 bases to trimming and J lost 6 bases; unmatched junction nucleotides: 5. The CDR3 length is 13 residues.

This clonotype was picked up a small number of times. CDR3 loop: CASSQSSGGQRYTEAFF. The DNA of the CDR3 is TGCGCCAGCAGCCAATCCTCAGGGGGCCAGAGATACACTGAAGCTTTCTTT. The gene calls are TRBV4-3 and TRBJ1-1; TRBD1 matches 8 bases. J gave up 3 bases and V 2 bases, and 11 bases lay outside the gene matches. Germline V CDR1 and CDR2: LGHNA, YSLEER. The CDR3 spans 17 residues.

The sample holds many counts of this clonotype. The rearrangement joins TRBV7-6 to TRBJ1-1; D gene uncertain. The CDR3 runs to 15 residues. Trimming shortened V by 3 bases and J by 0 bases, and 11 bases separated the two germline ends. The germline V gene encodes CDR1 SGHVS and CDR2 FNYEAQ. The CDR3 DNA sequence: TGTGCCAGCAGCTTTGATTCAACCGTGAACACTGAAGCTTTCTTT. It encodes CASSFDSTVNTEAFF.

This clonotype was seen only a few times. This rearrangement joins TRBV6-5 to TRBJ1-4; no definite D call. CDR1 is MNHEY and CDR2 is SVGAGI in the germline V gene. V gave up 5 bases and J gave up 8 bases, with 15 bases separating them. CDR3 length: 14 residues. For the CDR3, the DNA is TGTGCCAGCAGTCCCCGCAGTTGGAGGGAAAAACTGTTTTTT. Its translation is CASSPRSWREKLFF.

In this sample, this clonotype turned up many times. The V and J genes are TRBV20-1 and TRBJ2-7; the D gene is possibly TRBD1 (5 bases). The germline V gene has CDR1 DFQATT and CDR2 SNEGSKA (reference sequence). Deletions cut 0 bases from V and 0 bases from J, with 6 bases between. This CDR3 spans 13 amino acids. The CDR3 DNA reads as TGCAGTGCTAGAGAGGGGCTCTCCTACGAGCAGTACTTC. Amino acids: CSAREGLSYEQYF.

The DNA of the CDR3 is TGCGCCAGCAGCCAGGGCTCTTTCACAGGCTTGATCTATGGCTACACCTTC. This gives the protein CASSQGSFTGLIYGYTF. The chain carries TRBV4-1 and TRBJ1-2; tentatively, D is TRBD1 (5 bases). V lost 3 bases, J lost 4 bases, and 21 bases lay in between. This CDR3 is built from 17 residues. Looked up from germline, CDR1 is MGHRA and CDR2 is YSYEKL.

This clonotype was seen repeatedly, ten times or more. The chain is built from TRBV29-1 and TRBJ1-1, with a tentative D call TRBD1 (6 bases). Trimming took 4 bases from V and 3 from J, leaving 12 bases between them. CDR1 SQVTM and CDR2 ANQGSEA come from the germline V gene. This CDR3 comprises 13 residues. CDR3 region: CSVGRDTYTEAFF. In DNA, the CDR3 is TGCAGCGTTGGTAGGGACACTTACACTGAAGCTTTCTTT.

CDR3 sequence (DNA): TGTGCCAGCAGTCGACTAGCCTTCTACGAGCAGTACTTC. Translation: CASSRLAFYEQYF. The rearrangement links TRBV14 to TRBJ2-7; 7 positions agree with TRBD2. The CDR3 sequence is 13 residues long. The ends lost 6 bases at V and 3 bases at J; junction bases unmatched: 5. Germline loops: CDR1 SGHDN, CDR2 FVKESK.

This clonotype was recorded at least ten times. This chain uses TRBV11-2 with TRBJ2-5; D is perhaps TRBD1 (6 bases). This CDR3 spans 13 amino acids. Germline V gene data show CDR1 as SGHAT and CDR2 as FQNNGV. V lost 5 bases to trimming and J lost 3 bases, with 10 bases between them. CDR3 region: CASSPRTEETQYF. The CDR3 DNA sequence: TGTGCCAGCAGCCCCCGGACAGAAGAGACCCAGTACTTC.

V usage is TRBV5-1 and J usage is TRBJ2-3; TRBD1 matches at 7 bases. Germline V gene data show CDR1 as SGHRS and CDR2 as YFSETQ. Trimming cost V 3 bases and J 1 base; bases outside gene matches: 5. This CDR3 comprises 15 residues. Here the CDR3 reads CASSSTGLGTDTQYF. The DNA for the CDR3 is TGCGCCAGCAGCTCGACAGGGTTGGGCACAGATACGCAGTATTTT.

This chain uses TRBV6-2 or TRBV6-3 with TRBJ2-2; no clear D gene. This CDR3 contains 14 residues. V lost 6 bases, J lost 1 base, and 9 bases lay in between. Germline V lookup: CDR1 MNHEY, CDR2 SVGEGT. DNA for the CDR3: TGTGCCAGCAGACGCTACAAGAACACCGGGGAGCTGTTTTTT. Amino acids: CASRRYKNTGELFF.

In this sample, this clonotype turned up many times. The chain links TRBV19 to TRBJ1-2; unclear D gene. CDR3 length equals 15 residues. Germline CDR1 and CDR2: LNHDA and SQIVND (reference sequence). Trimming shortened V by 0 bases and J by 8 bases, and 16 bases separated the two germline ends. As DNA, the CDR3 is TGTGCCAGTAGTATAGAAGTGGGCAGAATCCACGGCTACACCTTC. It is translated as CASSIEVGRIHGYTF.

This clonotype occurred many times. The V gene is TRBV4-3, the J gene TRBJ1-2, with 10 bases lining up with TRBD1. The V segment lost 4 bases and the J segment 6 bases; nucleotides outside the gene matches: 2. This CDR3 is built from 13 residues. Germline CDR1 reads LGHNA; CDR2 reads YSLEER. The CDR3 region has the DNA TGCGCCAGCAGCCGTGGGACAGGGGATGGCTACACCTTC. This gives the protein CASSRGTGDGYTF.